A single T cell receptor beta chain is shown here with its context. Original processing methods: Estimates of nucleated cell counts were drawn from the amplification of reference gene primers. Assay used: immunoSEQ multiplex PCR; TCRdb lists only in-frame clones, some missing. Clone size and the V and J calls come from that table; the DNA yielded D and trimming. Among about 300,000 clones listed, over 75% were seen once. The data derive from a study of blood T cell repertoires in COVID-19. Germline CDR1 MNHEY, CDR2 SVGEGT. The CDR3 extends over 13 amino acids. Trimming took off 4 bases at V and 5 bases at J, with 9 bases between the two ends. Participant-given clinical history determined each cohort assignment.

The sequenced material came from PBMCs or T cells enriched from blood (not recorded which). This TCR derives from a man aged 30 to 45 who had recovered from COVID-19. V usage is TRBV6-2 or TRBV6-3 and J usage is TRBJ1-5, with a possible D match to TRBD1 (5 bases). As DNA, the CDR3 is TGTGCCAGCAGTTTACCAGGGTATCAGCCCCAGCATTTT. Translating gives CASSLPGYQPQHF.